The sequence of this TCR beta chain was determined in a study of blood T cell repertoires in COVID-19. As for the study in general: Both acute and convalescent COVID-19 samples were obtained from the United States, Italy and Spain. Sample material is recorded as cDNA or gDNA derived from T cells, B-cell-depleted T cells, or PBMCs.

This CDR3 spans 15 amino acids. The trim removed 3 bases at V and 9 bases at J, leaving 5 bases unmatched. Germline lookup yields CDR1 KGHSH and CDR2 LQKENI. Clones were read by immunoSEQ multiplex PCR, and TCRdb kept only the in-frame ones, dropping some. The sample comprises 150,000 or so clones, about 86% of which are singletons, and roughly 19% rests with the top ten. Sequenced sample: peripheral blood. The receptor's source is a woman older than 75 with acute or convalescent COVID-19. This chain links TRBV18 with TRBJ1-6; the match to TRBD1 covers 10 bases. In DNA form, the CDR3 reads TGTGCCAGCTCACCCGGGACAGGGGATTCTTCACCCCTCCACTTT. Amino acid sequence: CASSPGTGDSSPLHF.